The 31 T cell receptor beta chains presented below share a single source sample, sequenced in a study of OX40 agonist ivuxolimab in advanced cancers. Sequencing used immunoSEQ multiplex PCR; TCRdb keeps in-frame clones, though not all of them. The sample carries around 40,000 clones, 75% to 90% recorded once. The specimen comprised CD4+ or CD8+ T cells sorted from blood, sampled in a trial of the OX40 agonist ivuxolimab. Every receptor here comes from an adult with an advanced solid tumor such as melanoma, head and neck, liver or kidney cancer.

This clone appeared a single time. The chain is built from TRBV4-3 and TRBJ1-1, with D hard to call. CDR3 length: 13 amino acids. Per germline, CDR1 LGHNA and CDR2 YSLEER. V lost 3 bases to trimming and J lost 8 bases, with 13 bases between them. This chain's CDR3 is CASSHATRREAFF. The CDR3 coding sequence is TGCGCCAGCAGCCATGCGACTCGACGGGAAGCTTTCTTT.

This clone was observed many times. The chain uses TRBV11-2 and TRBJ2-7, with 7 bases fitting TRBD1. The germline V gene encodes CDR1 SGHAT and CDR2 FQNNGV. With V trimmed by 3 bases and J by 1 base, 3 bases remained unmatched. CDR3 length: 14 residues. This CDR3 reads CASSFRQGSYEQYF. CDR3 sequence (DNA): TGTGCCAGCAGCTTCCGACAGGGTTCCTACGAGCAGTACTTC.

The V and J genes are TRBV7-2 and TRBJ2-7; D uncertain. V gave up 5 bases and J gave up 3 bases, with 11 bases separating them. Germline V CDR1 and CDR2: SGHTA, FQGNSA. The CDR3 is made up of 13 amino acids. The DNA of the CDR3 is TGTGCCAGCAGCCAGACCGACCACTACGAGCAGTACTTC. Translating it yields CASSQTDHYEQYF.

V usage is TRBV7-6 and J usage is TRBJ2-1; D is ambiguous. Germline V gives CDR1 SGHVS, CDR2 FNYEAQ. Trimming took off 5 bases at V and 10 bases at J, with 15 bases between the two ends. There are 13 residues in the CDR3. The CDR3 is CASSTDPLGEQFF. The CDR3 coding sequence is TGTGCCAGCAGCACGGACCCCCTTGGGGAGCAGTTCTTC.

The chain carries TRBV2 and TRBJ2-3; D uncertain. CDR3 length: 15 residues. Trimming left V 0 bases short and J 1 base short, with 8 bases between. Germline V gene sequence: CDR1 SNHLY, CDR2 FYNNEI. Written as DNA, the CDR3 is TGTGCCAGCAGTGAAGCGGACGGCGGCACAGATACGCAGTATTTT. It yields the protein CASSEADGGTDTQYF.

This chain connects TRBV11-2 to TRBJ2-1; 10 nucleotides line up with TRBD1. The CDR3 extends over 14 amino acids. Unmatched junction bases numbered 1, after V lost 4 bases and J lost 4 bases. Germline V CDR1 and CDR2: SGHAT, FQNNGV. The DNA for the CDR3 is TGTGCCAGCAGCTGGGACAGGGGTTACAATGAGCAGTTCTTC. Protein sequence: CASSWDRGYNEQFF.

This chain links TRBV28 with TRBJ2-6, with D possibly matching TRBD1 (6 bases). The CDR3 contains 17 residues. The germline V gene has CDR1 MDHEN and CDR2 SYDVKM. V lost 3 bases to trimming and J lost 0 bases, with 12 bases between them. The CDR3 is CASSLWDTYSGANVLTF. The DNA for the CDR3 is TGTGCCAGCAGTTTGTGGGACACCTACTCTGGGGCCAACGTCCTGACTTTC.

This clone was seen once. The DNA of the CDR3 is TGTGCCAGCAGTGACTCTTCTCGGGGACTAGCGGGAGTCCATGAGCAGTTCTTC. Its protein product is CASSDSSRGLAGVHEQFF. V usage is TRBV6-4 and J usage is TRBJ2-1, with TRBD2 matching over 14 bases. CDR3 length equals 18 residues. CDR1 MRHNA and CDR2 SNTAGT come from the germline V gene. V shed 0 bases and J 8 bases; nucleotides not matched to a gene: 9.

The chain recombines TRBV19 with TRBJ2-5; 14 nucleotides line up with TRBD2. Per the germline V gene, CDR1 is LNHDA and CDR2 is SQIVND (reference sequence). With V trimmed by 7 bases and J by 5 bases, 6 bases remained unmatched. The length of the CDR3 is 15 residues. Written as DNA, the CDR3 is TGTGCCAGTACCTCGACTAGCGGGGGGGCGGAGACCCAGTACTTC. It is translated as CASTSTSGGAETQYF.

The V and J genes are TRBV28 and TRBJ1-2; TRBD1 matches at 11 bases. Germline V lookup: CDR1 MDHEN, CDR2 SYDVKM. V lost 3 bases and J lost 7; bases outside the gene matches: 4. The CDR3 runs to 14 residues. The CDR3 nucleotides read TGTGCCAGCAGTTTTGGGACAGGGGGGTTTGGCTACACCTTC. Translation: CASSFGTGGFGYTF.

This clone was found a few times. The chain carries TRBV7-9 and TRBJ2-7; 7 bases agree with TRBD1. The V and J ends lost 5 bases and 1 base, in that order; junction bases with no gene match: 2. Germline V lookup: CDR1 SEHNR, CDR2 FQNEAQ (reference sequence). This CDR3 has 13 residues. CDR3: CASSMGQSYEQYF. CDR3 sequence (DNA): TGTGCCAGCAGCATGGGACAGTCCTACGAGCAGTACTTC.

For the CDR3, the DNA is TGTGCCAGCTCACCATTGGCCGGATCGAACACCGGGGAGCTGTTTTTT. Translating gives CASSPLAGSNTGELFF. V and J are TRBV18 and TRBJ2-2; no clear D. The CDR3 spans 16 residues. CDR1 is KGHSH and CDR2 is LQKENI in the germline V gene. V was shortened by 2 bases and J by 0 bases, with 10 bases between the two germline ends.

This CDR3 is CASSKTARGEGKLFF. The CDR3 region has the DNA TGTGCCAGCAGCAAAACAGCGCGAGGGGAGGGAAAACTGTTTTTT. J is TRBJ1-4 and V is TRBV13; TRBD1 might be the D (5 bases). The germline V gene has CDR1 PRHDT and CDR2 FYEKMQ (reference sequence). This CDR3 has 15 residues. Trimming cost V 5 bases and J 10 bases, with 20 bases left between them.

The CDR3 region is CASSPTGDSNEKLFF. The CDR3 DNA follows: TGTGCCAGCAGTCCAACAGGGGACTCAAATGAAAAACTGTTTTTT. V gene TRBV28 combines with J gene TRBJ1-4; the match to TRBD1 covers 7 bases. This CDR3 spans 15 amino acids. The germline V gene encodes CDR1 MDHEN and CDR2 SYDVKM. Trimming took 5 bases from V and 5 from J; bases not matched to a gene: 8.

This clone came up once. The chain couples TRBV6-5 to TRBJ1-2; D gene uncertain. CDR1 is MNHEY, CDR2 SVGAGI, per germline. Between the trimmed V and J ends, which lost 0 bases and 4 bases, there was a span of 9 bases. The CDR3 spans 14 residues. CDR3 nucleotide sequence: TGTGCCAGCAGTTACTCGGACGGCCTCTATGGCTACACCTTC. Its protein product is CASSYSDGLYGYTF.

The chain combines TRBV4-1 with TRBJ2-7, with D possibly TRBD2 on 6 matching bases. This CDR3 has 13 residues. The germline V gene encodes CDR1 MGHRA and CDR2 YSYEKL. Trimming shortened V by 4 bases and J by 4 bases, and 11 bases separated the two germline ends. The CDR3 loop is CASSPLAGYEQYF. CDR3 DNA sequence: TGCGCCAGCAGCCCTCTGGCGGGGTACGAGCAGTACTTC.

The chain employs TRBV28 and TRBJ2-7; D is undetermined. CDR3 length: 12 residues. The V and J ends lost 7 bases and 2 bases respectively, with 9 bases between them. The germline CDR1 and CDR2 sequences are MDHEN and SYDVKM. Written as DNA, the CDR3 is TGTGCCAGCAACAATTCCCCCTACGAGCAGTACTTC. This translates into CASNNSPYEQYF.

The chain recombines TRBV7-9 with TRBJ2-5; 10 bases are shared with TRBD1. J lost 5 bases, V lost 5 bases, and 8 bases had no gene match. Germline V lookup: CDR1 SEHNR, CDR2 FQNEAQ (reference sequence). CDR3 length: 15 amino acids. The CDR3 sequence: CASSPTRQGAETQYF. DNA of the CDR3: TGTGCCAGCAGCCCAACCCGACAGGGGGCGGAGACCCAGTACTTC.

The chain joins TRBV21-1 to TRBJ1-3; the table's TRBD1 call for D was not verified on the DNA. TRBV21-1 is classified as a pseudogene. This CDR3 region has 15 residues. In DNA form, the CDR3 reads TGTGCCAGCAGCTCAAGAATCAGCTCTGGAAACACCATATATTTT. Residues: CASSSRISSGNTIYF.

The chain combines TRBV5-8 with TRBJ2-2, with D perhaps TRBD1 (5 bases). This CDR3 comprises 12 residues. From germline, CDR1 is SGHTS and CDR2 YDEGEE. Trimming stripped 3 bases from V and 10 bases from J, with 10 bases between. The CDR3 DNA follows: TGTGCCAGCAGCTGGGGCTCCGCGGAGCTGTTTTTT. Translating gives CASSWGSAELFF. The variable domain in full, completed from reference TRBV5-8 and TRBJ2-2, reads EAGVTQSPTHLIKTRGQQATLRCSPISGHTSVYWYQQALGLGLQFLLWYDEGEERNRGNFPPRFSGRQFPNYSSELNVNALELEDSALYLCASSWGSAELFFGEGSRLTVL.

The table lists this clone with a count of one. The chain joins TRBV5-1 to TRBJ1-1; D gene uncertain. Germline CDR1 and CDR2: SGHRS and YFSETQ. V lost 0 bases, J lost 1 base, and 10 bases lay in between. This CDR3 spans 15 amino acids. The CDR3 DNA is TGCGCCAGCAGCTTGGGGGTCCTGCAGAACACTGAAGCTTTCTTT. Translating gives CASSLGVLQNTEAFF.

The sample holds one count of this clone. The V call is TRBV13, the J call TRBJ2-1; maybe TRBD2 (5 bases). The CDR3 has 12 residues. V lost 4 bases and J 10 bases, leaving 11 bases between the germline ends. The germline V gene has CDR1 PRHDT and CDR2 FYEKMQ (reference sequence). CDR3 residues: CASSSGSREQFF. The CDR3 DNA sequence: TGTGCCAGCAGCTCGGGGAGCAGGGAGCAGTTCTTC.

V usage is TRBV11-3 and J usage is TRBJ1-1; a weak D match, TRBD1 (6 bases). CDR1 and CDR2 (germline): SGHNT, YENEEA. Trimming stripped 8 bases from V and 5 bases from J, with 18 bases between. The CDR3 loop spans 14 amino acids. The chain's CDR3 is CASGGGGAGTEAFF. The CDR3 bases are TGTGCCAGCGGTGGGGGGGGCGCTGGGACTGAAGCTTTCTTT. Together with reference TRBV11-3 and TRBJ1-1, the CDR3 gives the full variable domain: EAGVVQSPRYKIIEKKQPVAFWCNPISGHNTLYWYLQNLGQGPELLIRYENEEAVDDSQLPKDRFSAERLKGVDSTLKIQPAELGDSAVYLCASGGGGAGTEAFFGQGTRLTVV.

Regarding this clone: The same CDR3 also results from other DNA sequences found in this sample. V is TRBV29-1 and J is TRBJ1-2; D is unresolved. Germline V lookup: CDR1 SQVTM, CDR2 ANQGSEA. Trimming removed 4 bases from V and 8 bases from J, with 11 bases in between. The CDR3 is 11 amino acids. In DNA, the CDR3 is TGCAGCGTTGTAGGGCTAGAAGGCTACACCTTC. As protein: CSVVGLEGYTF. Full variable domain (remainder filled in from reference TRBV29-1 and TRBJ1-2): SAVISQKPSRDICQRGTSLTIQCQVDSQVTMMFWYRQQPGQSLTLIATANQGSEATYESGFVIDKFPISRPNLTFSTLTVSNMSPEDSSIYLCSVVGLEGYTFGSGTRLTVV.

The V gene is TRBV6-5, the J gene TRBJ1-1; a possible D gene is TRBD1 (5 bases). The CDR3 loop spans 14 amino acids. Trimming took 4 bases from V and 4 from J, leaving 13 bases between them. From germline, CDR1 is MNHEY and CDR2 SVGAGI. Written as DNA, the CDR3 is TGTGCCAGCAGTTTATCCATGGGGGGCACTGAAGCTTTCTTT. This sequence encodes CASSLSMGGTEAFF.

This chain uses TRBV28 with TRBJ1-5; maybe TRBD1 (6 bases). The V end lost 6 bases, the J end lost 1 base, and 7 bases lay between the germline ends. The CDR3 is 13 residues long. The germline CDR1 and CDR2 sequences are MDHEN and SYDVKM. CDR3 DNA sequence: TGTGCCAGCAGCACAGGGAGCAATCAGCCCCAGCATTTT. This gives the protein CASSTGSNQPQHF.

The genes are TRBV18 and TRBJ1-1; D gene uncertain. Trimming stripped 3 bases from V and 3 bases from J, with 14 bases between. The V gene's germline CDR1 is KGHSH and CDR2 LQKENI. The CDR3 length is 15 residues. Here the CDR3 DNA reads TGTGCCAGCTCACCGATAGTGACAAGAGACACTGAAGCTTTCTTT. Translating it yields CASSPIVTRDTEAFF.

The chain combines TRBV2 with TRBJ1-4; no clear D gene. Trimming pared 7 bases from V and 6 bases from J, leaving 18 bases between. Germline V gene lookup returns CDR1 SNHLY and CDR2 FYNNEI. The CDR3 consists of 15 residues. This CDR3 is CASTSMAGSHEKLFF. CDR3 nucleotides: TGTGCCAGCACCAGTATGGCAGGCTCCCATGAAAAACTGTTTTTT.

The V call is TRBV4-1, the J call TRBJ2-5; 7 bases align to TRBD2. Trimming removed 1 base from V and 10 bases from J; junction bases left unmatched: 3. Germline CDR1 MGHRA, CDR2 YSYEKL. The CDR3 sequence is 12 residues long. DNA of the CDR3: TGCGCCAGCAGCCAAGTGGCGGGGGACCAGTACTTC. This sequence encodes CASSQVAGDQYF.

The chain employs TRBV25-1 and TRBJ2-1; D unresolved. Germline V gives CDR1 MGHDK, CDR2 SYGVNS. The V and J ends lost 7 bases and 6 bases respectively, with 7 bases between them. The CDR3 is made up of 11 amino acids. DNA for the CDR3: TGTGCCAGCAAATGGGGCAATGAGCAGTTCTTC. It codes for CASKWGNEQFF.

This chain connects TRBV10-3 to TRBJ2-1; no firm D call. This CDR3 contains 12 residues. The V gene lost 3 bases and the J gene lost 5 bases, with 5 bases spanning the gap. Germline V gene sequence: CDR1 ENHRY, CDR2 SYGVKD. DNA for the CDR3: TGTGCCATCAGTGACCAAAACAATGAGCAGTTCTTC. This translates into CAISDQNNEQFF.